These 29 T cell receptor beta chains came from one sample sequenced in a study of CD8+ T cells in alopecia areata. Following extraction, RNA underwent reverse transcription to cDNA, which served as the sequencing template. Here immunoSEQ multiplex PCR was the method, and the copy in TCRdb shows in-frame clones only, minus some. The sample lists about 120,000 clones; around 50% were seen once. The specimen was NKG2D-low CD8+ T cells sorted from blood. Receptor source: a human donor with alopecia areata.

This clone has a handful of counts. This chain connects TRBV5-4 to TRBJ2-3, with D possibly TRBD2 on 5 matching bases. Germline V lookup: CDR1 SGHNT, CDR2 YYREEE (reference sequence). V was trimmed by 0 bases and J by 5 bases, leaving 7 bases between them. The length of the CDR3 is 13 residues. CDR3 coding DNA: TGTGCCAGCAGCTTGGGGGGAGTAGATACGCAGTATTTT. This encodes CASSLGGVDTQYF.

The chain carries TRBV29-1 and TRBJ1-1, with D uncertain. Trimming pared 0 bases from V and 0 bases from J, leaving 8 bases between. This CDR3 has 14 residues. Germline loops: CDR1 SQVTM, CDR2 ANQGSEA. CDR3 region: CSVEDQSVNTEAFF. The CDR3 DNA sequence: TGCAGCGTTGAAGATCAGAGCGTGAACACTGAAGCTTTCTTT.

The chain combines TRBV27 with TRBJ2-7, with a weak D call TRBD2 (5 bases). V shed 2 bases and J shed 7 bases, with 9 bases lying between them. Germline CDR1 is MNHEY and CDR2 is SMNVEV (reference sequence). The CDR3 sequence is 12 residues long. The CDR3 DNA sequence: TGTGCCAGCAGTTTACGGACGGGGGAGCAGTACTTC. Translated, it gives CASSLRTGEQYF.

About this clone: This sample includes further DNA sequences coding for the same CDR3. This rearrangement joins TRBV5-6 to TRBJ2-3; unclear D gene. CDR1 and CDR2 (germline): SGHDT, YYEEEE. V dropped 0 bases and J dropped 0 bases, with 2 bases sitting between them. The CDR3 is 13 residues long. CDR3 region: CASSLGSTDTQYF. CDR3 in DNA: TGTGCCAGCAGCTTGGGCAGCACAGATACGCAGTATTTT.

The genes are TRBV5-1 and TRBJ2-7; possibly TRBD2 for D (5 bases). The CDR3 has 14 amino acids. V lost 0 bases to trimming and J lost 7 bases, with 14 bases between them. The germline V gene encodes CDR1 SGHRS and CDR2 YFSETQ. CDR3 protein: CASSLESRRWEQYF. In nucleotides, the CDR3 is TGCGCCAGCAGCTTGGAATCCAGGAGGTGGGAGCAGTACTTC. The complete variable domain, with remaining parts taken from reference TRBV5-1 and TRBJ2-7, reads KAGVTQTPRYLIKTRGQQVTLSCSPISGHRSVSWYQQTPGQGLQFLFEYFSETQRNKGNFPGRFSGRQFSNSRSEMNVSTLELGDSALYLCASSLESRRWEQYFGPGTRLTVT.

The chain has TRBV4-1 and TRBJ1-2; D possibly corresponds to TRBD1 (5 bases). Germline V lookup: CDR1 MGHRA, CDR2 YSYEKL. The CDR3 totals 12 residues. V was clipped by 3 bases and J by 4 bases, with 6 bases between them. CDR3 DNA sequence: TGCGCCAGCAGCCAGGGGCCCTATGGCTACACCTTC. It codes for CASSQGPYGYTF.

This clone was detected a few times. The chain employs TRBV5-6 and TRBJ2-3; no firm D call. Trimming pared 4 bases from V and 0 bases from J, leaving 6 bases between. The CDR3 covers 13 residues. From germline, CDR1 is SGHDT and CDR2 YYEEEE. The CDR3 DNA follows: TGTGCCAGCAGCCCGAAAAGCACAGATACGCAGTATTTT. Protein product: CASSPKSTDTQYF.

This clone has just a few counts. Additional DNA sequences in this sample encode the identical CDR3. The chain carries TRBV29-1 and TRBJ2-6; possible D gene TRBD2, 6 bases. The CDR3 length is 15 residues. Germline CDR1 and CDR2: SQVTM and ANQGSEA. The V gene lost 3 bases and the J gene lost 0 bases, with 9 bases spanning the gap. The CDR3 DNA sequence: TGCAGCGTTGAGGAGGGTCTCTCTGGGGCCAACGTCCTGACTTTC. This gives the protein CSVEEGLSGANVLTF. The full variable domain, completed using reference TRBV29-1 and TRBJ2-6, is SAVISQKPSRDICQRGTSLTIQCQVDSQVTMMFWYRQQPGQSLTLIATANQGSEATYESGFVIDKFPISRPNLTFSTLTVSNMSPEDSSIYLCSVEEGLSGANVLTFGAGSRLTVL.

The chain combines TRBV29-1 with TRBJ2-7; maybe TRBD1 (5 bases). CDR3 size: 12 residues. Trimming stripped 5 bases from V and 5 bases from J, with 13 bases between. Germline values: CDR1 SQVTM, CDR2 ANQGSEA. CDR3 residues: CSVTRQGHEQYF. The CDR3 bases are TGCAGCGTTACCCGGCAGGGCCACGAGCAGTACTTC.

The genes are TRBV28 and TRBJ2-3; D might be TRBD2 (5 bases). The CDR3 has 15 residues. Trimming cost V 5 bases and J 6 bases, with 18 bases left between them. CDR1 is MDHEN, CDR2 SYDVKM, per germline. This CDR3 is CASSPTGGGADTQYF. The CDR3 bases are TGTGCCAGCAGTCCTACCGGAGGAGGTGCGGATACGCAGTATTTT.

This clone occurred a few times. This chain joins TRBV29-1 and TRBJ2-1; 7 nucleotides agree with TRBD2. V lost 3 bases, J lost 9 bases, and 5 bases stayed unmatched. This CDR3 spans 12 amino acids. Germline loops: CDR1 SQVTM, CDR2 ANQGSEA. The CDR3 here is CSVEAGVGEQFF. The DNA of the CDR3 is TGCAGCGTTGAGGCGGGGGTTGGTGAGCAGTTCTTC.

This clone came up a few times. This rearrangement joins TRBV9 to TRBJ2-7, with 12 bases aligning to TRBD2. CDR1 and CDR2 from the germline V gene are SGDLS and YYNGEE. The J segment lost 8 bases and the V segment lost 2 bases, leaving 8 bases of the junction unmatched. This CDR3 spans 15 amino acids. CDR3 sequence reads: CASSVETSGGEKQYF. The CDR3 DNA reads TGTGCCAGCAGCGTTGAGACTAGCGGGGGAGAGAAGCAGTACTTC.

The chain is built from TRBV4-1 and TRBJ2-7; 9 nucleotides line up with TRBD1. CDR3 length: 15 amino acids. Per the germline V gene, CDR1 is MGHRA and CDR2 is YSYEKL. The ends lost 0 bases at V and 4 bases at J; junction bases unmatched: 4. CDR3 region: CASSQERTGVYEQYF. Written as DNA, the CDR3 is TGCGCCAGCAGCCAAGAGAGGACAGGGGTGTACGAGCAGTACTTC.

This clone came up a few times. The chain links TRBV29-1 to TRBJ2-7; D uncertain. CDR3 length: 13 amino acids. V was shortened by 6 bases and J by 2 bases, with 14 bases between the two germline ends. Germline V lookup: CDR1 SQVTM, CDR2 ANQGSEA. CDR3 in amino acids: CSVGSLAAYEQYF. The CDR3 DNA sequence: TGCAGCGTGGGTTCCTTAGCAGCCTACGAGCAGTACTTC.

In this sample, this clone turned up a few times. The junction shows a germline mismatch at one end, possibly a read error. CDR3 loop: CSIDFRTYSPDTQYF. In DNA form, the CDR3 reads TGCAGCATTGATTTTCGGACCTACTCCCCAGATACGCAGTATTTT. The chain is built from TRBV29-1 and TRBJ2-3, with D hard to call. Germline-derived CDR1 and CDR2 are SQVTM and ANQGSEA. This CDR3 contains 15 residues.

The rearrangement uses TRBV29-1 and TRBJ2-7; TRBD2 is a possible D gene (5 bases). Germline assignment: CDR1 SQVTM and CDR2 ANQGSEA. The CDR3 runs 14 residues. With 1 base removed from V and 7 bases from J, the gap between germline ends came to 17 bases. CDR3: CSVEATSLTGEQYF. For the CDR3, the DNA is TGCAGCGTTGAAGCTACATCTTTGACGGGGGAGCAGTACTTC.

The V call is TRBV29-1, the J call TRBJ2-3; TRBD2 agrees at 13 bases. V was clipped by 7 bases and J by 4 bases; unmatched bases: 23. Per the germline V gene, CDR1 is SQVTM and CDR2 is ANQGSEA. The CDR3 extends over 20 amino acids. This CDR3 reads CSAKKWDRVTSGRASDTQYF. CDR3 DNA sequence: TGCAGCGCCAAAAAGTGGGACAGGGTCACTAGCGGGAGGGCCTCAGATACGCAGTATTTT.

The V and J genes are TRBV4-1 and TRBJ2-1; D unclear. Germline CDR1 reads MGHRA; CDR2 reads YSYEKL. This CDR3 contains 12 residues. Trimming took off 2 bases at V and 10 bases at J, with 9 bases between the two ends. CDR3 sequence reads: CASSQSDNEQFF. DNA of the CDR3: TGCGCCAGCAGCCAATCCGATAACGAGCAGTTCTTC.

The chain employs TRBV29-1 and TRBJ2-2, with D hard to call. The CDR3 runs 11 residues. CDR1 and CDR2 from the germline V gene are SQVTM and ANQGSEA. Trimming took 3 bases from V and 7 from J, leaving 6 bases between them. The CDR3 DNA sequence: TGCAGCGTTGATCAAGTCGGGGAGCTGTTTTTT. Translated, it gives CSVDQVGELFF.

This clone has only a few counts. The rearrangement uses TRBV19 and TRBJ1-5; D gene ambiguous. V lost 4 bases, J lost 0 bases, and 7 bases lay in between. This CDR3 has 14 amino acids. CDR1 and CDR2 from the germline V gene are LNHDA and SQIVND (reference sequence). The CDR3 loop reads CASSTMSSNQPQHF. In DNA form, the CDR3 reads TGTGCCAGTAGTACAATGTCTAGCAATCAGCCCCAGCATTTT.

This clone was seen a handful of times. In nucleotides, the CDR3 is TGCAGCGTTGAAGATCAAATAGGGACTAACTATGGCTACACCTTC. This translates into CSVEDQIGTNYGYTF. This chain uses TRBV29-1 with TRBJ1-2; D is uncertain. V was pared by 0 bases and J by 0 bases, with 11 bases between. The CDR3 is 15 amino acids. The germline V gene has CDR1 SQVTM and CDR2 ANQGSEA.

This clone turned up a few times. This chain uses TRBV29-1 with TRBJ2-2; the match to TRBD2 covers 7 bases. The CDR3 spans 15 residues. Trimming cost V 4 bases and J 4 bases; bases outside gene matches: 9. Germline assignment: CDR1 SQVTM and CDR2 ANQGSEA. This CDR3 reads CSVVSSGTFTGELFF. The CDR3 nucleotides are TGCAGCGTTGTATCGAGCGGGACGTTCACCGGGGAGCTGTTTTTT.

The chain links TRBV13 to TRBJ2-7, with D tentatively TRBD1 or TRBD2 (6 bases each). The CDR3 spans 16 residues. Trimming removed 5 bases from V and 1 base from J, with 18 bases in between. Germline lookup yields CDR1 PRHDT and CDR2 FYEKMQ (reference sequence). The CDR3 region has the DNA TGTGCCAGCAGCAGCAACGCGGGACACCAATCCTACGAGCAGTACTTC. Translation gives CASSSNAGHQSYEQYF.

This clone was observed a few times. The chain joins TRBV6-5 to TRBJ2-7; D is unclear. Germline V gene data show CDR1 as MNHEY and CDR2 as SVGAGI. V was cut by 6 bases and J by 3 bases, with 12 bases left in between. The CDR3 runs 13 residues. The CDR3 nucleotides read TGTGCCAGCAGCGTAGCCCCCATCTACGAGCAGTACTTC. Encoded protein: CASSVAPIYEQYF.

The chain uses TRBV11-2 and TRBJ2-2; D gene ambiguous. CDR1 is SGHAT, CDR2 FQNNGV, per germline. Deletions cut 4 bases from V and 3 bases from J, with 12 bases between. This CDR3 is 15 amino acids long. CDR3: CASSSTQDHTGELFF. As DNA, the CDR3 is TGTGCCAGCAGCTCGACTCAGGACCACACCGGGGAGCTGTTTTTT.

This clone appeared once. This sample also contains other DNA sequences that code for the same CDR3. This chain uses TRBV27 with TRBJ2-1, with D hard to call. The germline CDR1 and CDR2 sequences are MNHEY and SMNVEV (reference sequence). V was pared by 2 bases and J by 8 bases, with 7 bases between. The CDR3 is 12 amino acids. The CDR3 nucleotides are TGTGCCAGCAGTTTACTGGGTGATGAGCAGTTCTTC. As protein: CASSLLGDEQFF.

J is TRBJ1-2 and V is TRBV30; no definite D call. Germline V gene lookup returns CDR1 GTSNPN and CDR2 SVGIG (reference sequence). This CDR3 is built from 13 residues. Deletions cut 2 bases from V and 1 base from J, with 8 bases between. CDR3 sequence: CAWSNRDNYGYTF. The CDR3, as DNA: TGTGCCTGGAGTAACAGAGATAACTATGGCTACACCTTC. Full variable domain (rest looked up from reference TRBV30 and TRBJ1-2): SQTIHQWPATLVQPVGSPLSLECTVEGTSNPNLYWYRQAAGRGLQLLFYSVGIGQISSEVPQNLSASRPQDRQFILSSKKLLLSDSGFYLCAWSNRDNYGYTFGSGTRLTVV.

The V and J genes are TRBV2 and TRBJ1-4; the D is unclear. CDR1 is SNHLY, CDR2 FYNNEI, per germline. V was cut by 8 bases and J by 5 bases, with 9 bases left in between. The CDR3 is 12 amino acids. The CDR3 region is CASLASNEKLFF. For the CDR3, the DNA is TGTGCCAGCCTGGCCTCAAATGAAAAACTGTTTTTT.

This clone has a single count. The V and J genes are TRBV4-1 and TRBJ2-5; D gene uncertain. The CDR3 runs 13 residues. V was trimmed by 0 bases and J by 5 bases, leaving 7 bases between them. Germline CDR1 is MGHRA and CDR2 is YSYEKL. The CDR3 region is CASSQDSGETQYF. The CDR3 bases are TGCGCCAGCAGCCAAGATAGTGGGGAGACCCAGTACTTC.